The 18 T cell receptor beta chains below all came from one sample that was sequenced in a study of T cells in localized non-small cell lung cancer. The repertoire was sequenced with immunoSEQ multiplex PCR; TCRdb's copy has only in-frame clones and lacks some. The table has roughly 17,000 clones, over 80% seen once; the top ten hold about 25%. The sample was peripheral blood, taken before any cancer treatment. These receptor sequences come from a female donor over 55 with stage I lung adenocarcinoma.

The genes are TRBV30 and TRBJ2-1, with 10 bases matching TRBD1. V shed 1 base, J shed 3 bases, and the junction held 6 bases outside the gene matches. There are 16 residues in the CDR3. Germline CDR1 GTSNPN, CDR2 SVGIG (reference sequence). DNA of the CDR3: TGTGCCTGGAGTGGGGTGAGGGACAGGGGCTACAATGAGCAGTTCTTC. Its translation is CAWSGVRDRGYNEQFF.

The chain joins TRBV6-5 to TRBJ1-4; possible D gene TRBD1, 5 bases. This CDR3 spans 14 amino acids. Germline V gene sequence: CDR1 MNHEY, CDR2 SVGAGI. Between the trimmed V and J ends, which lost 2 bases and 8 bases, there was a span of 12 bases. The CDR3 DNA reads as TGTGCCAGCAGTTACGGAGTCCAGGGAGAAAAACTGTTTTTT. Translating gives CASSYGVQGEKLFF.

V gene TRBV7-2 combines with J gene TRBJ2-7, with a weak D call TRBD1 (6 bases). V shed 4 bases and J shed 5 bases, with 9 bases lying between them. The germline CDR1 and CDR2 sequences are SGHTA and FQGNSA. The CDR3 consists of 12 residues. CDR3 coding DNA: TGTGCCAGCAGCTCATACAGGGACGAGCAGTACTTC. Its translation: CASSSYRDEQYF.

The chain carries TRBV19 and TRBJ1-2; no reliable D call. V dropped 7 bases and J dropped 5 bases, with 11 bases sitting between them. This CDR3 spans 12 amino acids. CDR1 LNHDA and CDR2 SQIVND come from the germline V gene (reference sequence). As DNA, the CDR3 is TGTGCCAGTACTCCCCGTGAGTATGGCTACACCTTC. Its protein is CASTPREYGYTF.

The chain employs TRBV5-1 and TRBJ1-4; D might be TRBD1 (6 bases). The CDR3 covers 15 residues. Trimming pared 3 bases from V and 7 bases from J, leaving 16 bases between. Germline V gene lookup returns CDR1 SGHRS and CDR2 YFSETQ. DNA of the CDR3: TGCGCCAGCAGCTCAGGCCGAGGGGGGAGTGAAAAACTGTTTTTT. Protein product: CASSSGRGGSEKLFF.

The CDR3 nucleotides are TGTGCCACCAGCAACCCCGGGACGGACCTCTACGAGCAGTACTTC. Translation gives CATSNPGTDLYEQYF. The genes are TRBV15 and TRBJ2-7, with D possibly called TRBD1 or TRBD2 (5 bases each). V was pared by 4 bases and J by 3 bases, with 16 bases between. The germline V gene has CDR1 LNHNV and CDR2 YYDKDF (reference sequence). The CDR3 length is 15 residues.

The rearrangement links TRBV7-2 to TRBJ1-5; D ambiguous. Trimming took 1 base from V and 0 from J, leaving 7 bases between them. CDR3 length: 15 amino acids. The V gene's germline CDR1 is SGHTA and CDR2 FQGNSA. This CDR3 is CASSLDGYSNQPQHF. The CDR3 DNA reads TGTGCCAGCAGCTTAGACGGTTATAGCAATCAGCCCCAGCATTTT.

This sequence joins TRBV6-6 and TRBJ2-2, with unresolved D. V lost 2 bases to trimming and J lost 4 bases, with 5 bases between them. CDR1 and CDR2 (germline): MNHNY, SVGAGI (reference sequence). The CDR3 sequence is 13 residues long. The CDR3 coding sequence is TGTGCCAGCAGTTACAGGGTCACCGGGGAGCTGTTTTTT. This sequence encodes CASSYRVTGELFF.

The CDR3 sequence is CAISGGNEPNYGYTF. CDR3 DNA sequence: TGTGCCATCAGTGGAGGAAACGAGCCCAACTATGGCTACACCTTC. The genes are TRBV10-3 and TRBJ1-2; no clear D gene. The CDR3 runs 15 residues. V lost 4 bases and J 2 bases, leaving 14 bases between the germline ends. Per the germline V gene, CDR1 is ENHRY and CDR2 is SYGVKD.

The chain is built from TRBV6-5 and TRBJ2-1, with TRBD2 identical over 7 bases. The J segment lost 4 bases and the V segment lost 2 bases, leaving 5 bases of the junction unmatched. This CDR3 is built from 15 residues. Germline V gives CDR1 MNHEY, CDR2 SVGAGI. The CDR3 loop reads CASSYGEGSYNEQFF. CDR3 DNA: TGTGCCAGCAGTTACGGGGAGGGATCGTACAATGAGCAGTTCTTC.

The DNA of the CDR3 is TGTGCCAGCACCGTCAACACTGAAGCTTTCTTT. Its protein product is CASTVNTEAFF. The chain joins TRBV11-2 to TRBJ1-1; D unresolved. This CDR3 spans 11 amino acids. Germline values: CDR1 SGHAT, CDR2 FQNNGV. V lost 7 bases to trimming and J lost 2 bases, with 5 bases between them.

V usage is TRBV4-2 and J usage is TRBJ1-1; possible D gene TRBD1, 6 bases. Looked up from germline, CDR1 is LGHNA and CDR2 is YNFKEQ. The CDR3 runs to 15 residues. The ends were cut back, 0 bases at V and 2 bases at J, with 10 bases in the middle. CDR3 in DNA: TGTGCCAGCAGCCAAGACAGGGGAAGAAACACTGAAGCTTTCTTT. It codes for CASSQDRGRNTEAFF.

CDR3 nucleotides: TGTGCCAGCAGCTTACGCTGGAACACTGAAGCTTTCTTT. This gives the protein CASSLRWNTEAFF. J is TRBJ1-1 and V is TRBV7-2; D gene uncertain. V was pared by 2 bases and J by 1 base, with 5 bases between. This CDR3 spans 13 amino acids. The germline V gene has CDR1 SGHTA and CDR2 FQGNSA.

V usage is TRBV9 and J usage is TRBJ2-3; D is possibly TRBD1 or TRBD2 (5 bases each). The germline CDR1 and CDR2 sequences are SGDLS and YYNGEE. The CDR3 is 16 amino acids. The germline V and J ends were trimmed by 5 bases and 4 bases, with 20 bases remaining between them. The CDR3 spells CASSGGLIQTADTQYF. The CDR3 nucleotides are TGTGCCAGCAGTGGGGGTCTGATACAGACCGCAGATACGCAGTATTTT. Drawing the rest from reference TRBV9 and TRBJ2-3, the complete variable domain is DSGVTQTPKHLITATGQRVTLRCSPRSGDLSVYWYQQSLDQGLQFLIQYYNGEERAKGNILERFSAQQFPDLHSELNLSSLELGDSALYFCASSGGLIQTADTQYFGPGTRLTVL.

The rearrangement links TRBV15 to TRBJ2-5; TRBD1 matches 7 bases. Gene TRBJ2-7 matches the end of the DNA better, so the J call may be wrong. Germline values: CDR1 LNHNV, CDR2 YYDKDF (reference sequence). This CDR3 contains 15 residues. CDR3 nucleotide sequence: TGTGCCACCAGCCCCGACAGGGCCACTACCTACGAGCAGTACTTC. Translated, it gives CATSPDRATTYEQYF.

This clone was detected only a few times. The chain employs TRBV7-9 and TRBJ1-3, with unresolved D. Trimming stripped 5 bases from V and 6 bases from J, with 11 bases between. The CDR3 loop spans 13 amino acids. The germline V gene has CDR1 SEHNR and CDR2 FQNEAQ (reference sequence). CDR3 sequence reads: CASSLRLENTIYF. In nucleotides, the CDR3 is TGTGCCAGCAGCCTAAGACTAGAAAACACCATATATTTT.

This chain uses TRBV7-9 with TRBJ1-3; no reliable D call. Germline CDR1 SEHNR, CDR2 FQNEAQ (reference sequence). The V and J ends lost 2 bases and 7 bases respectively, with 3 bases between them. CDR3 size: 11 residues. This chain's CDR3 is CASSLSNTIYF. The CDR3, as DNA: TGTGCCAGCAGCTTATCCAACACCATATATTTT. Looking up the rest from reference TRBV7-9 and TRBJ1-3 gives the full variable domain: DTGVSQNPRHKITKRGQNVTFRCDPISEHNRLYWYRQTLGQGPEFLTYFQNEAQLEKSRLLSDRFSAERPKGSFSTLEIQRTEQGDSAMYLCASSLSNTIYFGEGSWLTVV.

The rearrangement joins TRBV14 to TRBJ2-5, with TRBD2 matching over 11 bases. V shed 0 bases and J 3 bases; nucleotides not matched to a gene: 3. CDR3 length equals 16 residues. The V gene's germline CDR1 is SGHDN and CDR2 FVKESK. DNA for the CDR3: TGTGCCAGCAGCCAAGATAGCGGGGGGGGTGAAGAGACCCAGTACTTC. Residues: CASSQDSGGGEETQYF.